The T cell receptor (beta chain) under discussion was sequenced for a study of cytotoxic CD8 clonotypes in ibrutinib-treated CLL. Study-wide context: Complete response was seen in 2 patients and partial in about 24; around twelve progressed and roughly 14 stayed remitted after a median about 70 months. The taking of response samples occurred after a median roughly 12 months of treatment, with a range of 6 to 36.

Note on this clone: Its specificity is unknown.

The germline V gene has CDR1 LGHNA and CDR2 YNFKEQ. The CDR3 length is 13 residues. V shed 7 bases and J 7 bases; nucleotides not matched to a gene: 8. Notes on the study in general: Samples were collected at differing times from sustained-remission and progressing patients. Under treatment, the uncommon public clonotypes either contracted or remained stable.

Repertoires were generated with immunoSEQ multiplex PCR, while TCRdb's copy carries only in-frame clones and drops some. Here the sample spans some 130,000 clones, 70% to 90% being singletons. The source was PBMCs, collected after 24 months of ibrutinib treatment. This sequence was found in a human donor with chronic lymphocytic leukemia. The chain employs TRBV4-2 and TRBJ1-2, with 8 bases lining up with TRBD1. Written as DNA, the CDR3 is TGTGCCAGCACCCCACAGGGGGTTGGTGGCTACACCTTC. Protein sequence: CASTPQGVGGYTF.